A single sample gave rise to the 17 T cell receptor beta chains below, sequenced in a study of radiotherapy plus CTLA-4 blockade in lung cancer (dated by TCRdb to the late 2010s). Library creation used the immunoSEQ multiplex PCR assay. TCRdb holds this immuneACCESS table with in-frame rearrangements only. Some clones are missing; in checked studies, unresolved V genes explain under half, and the rest has no known cause. In this sample the table shows more than 100,000 clones, over 80% of which occur a single time. More than 6.5% of the sample lies in the top ten. This sample comprised peripheral blood, obtained from a patient treated with radiotherapy plus ipilimumab. The receptor set was obtained from a human donor with non-small cell lung cancer that progressed on radiotherapy plus ipilimumab.

The chain links TRBV5-1 to TRBJ1-1, with D hard to call. Between the trimmed V and J ends, which lost 0 bases and 3 bases, there was a span of 12 bases. This CDR3 contains 15 residues. Per the germline V gene, CDR1 is SGHRS and CDR2 is YFSETQ. CDR3 sequence reads: CASSLEGFLDTEAFF. Here the CDR3 DNA reads TGCGCCAGCAGCTTGGAAGGGTTTTTGGACACTGAAGCTTTCTTT.

The chain has TRBV2 and TRBJ2-1; D may correspond to TRBD1 or TRBD2 (6 bases each). The V end was cut by 8 bases, the J end by 2 bases, with 19 bases between. CDR1 and CDR2 (germline): SNHLY, FYNNEI. The CDR3 contains 16 residues. CDR3 region: CASGGPQRRTYNEQFF. The CDR3 DNA follows: TGTGCCAGCGGGGGGCCCCAGCGGAGGACCTACAATGAGCAGTTCTTC.

The chain recombines TRBV7-2 with TRBJ2-5; TRBD1 matches at 9 bases. The germline V gene has CDR1 SGHTA and CDR2 FQGNSA. V shed 2 bases, J shed 2 bases, and the junction held 3 bases outside the gene matches. The CDR3 has 15 amino acids. This chain's CDR3 is CASSLRGTGQETQYF. Written as DNA, the CDR3 is TGTGCCAGCAGCTTAAGGGGGACAGGGCAAGAGACCCAGTACTTC.

The rearrangement joins TRBV2 to TRBJ1-1; D unresolved. The CDR3 loop spans 14 amino acids. Per germline, CDR1 SNHLY and CDR2 FYNNEI. V was cut by 6 bases and J by 0 bases, with 11 bases left in between. CDR3 sequence: CASRGRSMNTEAFF. CDR3 DNA sequence: TGTGCCAGCAGGGGCAGAAGTATGAACACTGAAGCTTTCTTT.

This clone was counted once. The gene calls are TRBV7-8 and TRBJ1-1; D is possibly TRBD1 (5 bases). Germline lookup yields CDR1 SGHVS and CDR2 FQNEAQ. The CDR3 loop spans 14 amino acids. Trimming removed 5 bases at V and 1 base at J, with 11 bases between. The CDR3 reads CASSLGQWNTEAFF. The CDR3 coding sequence is TGTGCCAGCAGCCTTGGACAATGGAACACTGAAGCTTTCTTT.

The chain carries TRBV19 and TRBJ2-7; D could derive from TRBD1 or TRBD2 (5 bases each). CDR3 length: 14 residues. V lost 3 bases to trimming and J lost 0 bases, with 9 bases between them. CDR1 is LNHDA, CDR2 SQIVND, per germline (reference sequence). This CDR3 reads CASSMGVLSYEQYF. CDR3 DNA: TGTGCCAGTAGTATGGGGGTTCTCTCCTACGAGCAGTACTTC.

The rearrangement joins TRBV2 to TRBJ2-2, with D hard to call. The V gene lost 3 bases and the J gene lost 5 bases, with 10 bases spanning the gap. Germline-derived CDR1 and CDR2 are SNHLY and FYNNEI. The CDR3 runs 14 residues. CDR3 in amino acids: CASSDYTETGELFF. CDR3 coding DNA: TGTGCCAGCAGTGACTACACAGAGACCGGGGAGCTGTTTTTT.

The gene calls are TRBV15 and TRBJ2-3, with 8 bases that match TRBD2. The CDR3 totals 16 residues. The V segment lost 6 bases and the J segment 0 bases; nucleotides outside the gene matches: 8. Germline CDR1 reads LNHNV; CDR2 reads YYDKDF (reference sequence). The CDR3 is CATSRDGGASTDTQYF. Here the CDR3 DNA reads TGTGCCACCAGTCGGGACGGGGGGGCCAGCACAGATACGCAGTATTTT.

This clone came up once. V gene TRBV6-5 combines with J gene TRBJ2-1, with TRBD2 matching 8 bases. The germline gives CDR1 MNHEY, CDR2 SVGAGI. The trim removed 6 bases at V and 10 bases at J, leaving 5 bases unmatched. CDR3 size: 12 residues. The CDR3 spells CASRREAGEQFF. CDR3 DNA sequence: TGTGCCAGCAGGCGGGAGGCGGGGGAGCAGTTCTTC.

The chain couples TRBV29-1 to TRBJ2-5; D is unresolved. Trimming removed 4 bases at V and 3 bases at J, with 9 bases between. Looked up from germline, CDR1 is SQVTM and CDR2 is ANQGSEA. The CDR3 spans 12 residues. As DNA, the CDR3 is TGCAGCGTTGCTCGCCAGAAAGAGACCCAGTACTTC. This translates into CSVARQKETQYF.

This chain joins TRBV6-1 and TRBJ2-2, with TRBD2 matching 11 bases. Germline lookup yields CDR1 MNHNS and CDR2 SASEGT. The CDR3 is 15 amino acids. Unmatched junction bases numbered 6, after V lost 6 bases and J lost 6 bases. CDR3 protein: CASSGLAGPPGELFF. DNA for the CDR3: TGTGCCAGCAGCGGACTAGCGGGCCCTCCCGGGGAGCTGTTTTTT.

The V gene is TRBV6-6, the J gene TRBJ1-1; D may be TRBD1 (5 bases). From germline, CDR1 is MNHNY and CDR2 SVGAGI (reference sequence). The V and J ends lost 6 bases and 4 bases respectively, with 15 bases between them. This CDR3 is 14 amino acids long. CDR3 coding DNA: TGTGCCAGCAGCTTGACGGGGCAAGGCACTGAAGCTTTCTTT. Translation: CASSLTGQGTEAFF.

The chain links TRBV5-1 to TRBJ2-4; the match to TRBD2 covers 10 bases. The junction had 18 bases not matched to a gene; V was cut back by 5 bases and J by 1 base. Per germline, CDR1 SGHRS and CDR2 YFSETQ. The CDR3 covers 20 residues. The CDR3 loop reads CASRADGLAARGVAKNIQYF. CDR3 DNA: TGCGCCAGCAGGGCGGATGGACTAGCGGCCAGGGGGGTGGCCAAAAACATTCAGTACTTC.

Here the CDR3 reads CASSSLLAGDSREQYF. The DNA of the CDR3 is TGTGCCAGCAGCTCTCTGCTAGCGGGAGACTCAAGGGAGCAGTACTTC. The chain combines TRBV7-9 with TRBJ2-7; 10 bases are shared with TRBD2. Trimming at V came to 4 bases and at J to 7 bases, leaving 13 bases not matched to a gene. Germline loops: CDR1 SEHNR, CDR2 FQNEAQ (reference sequence). The CDR3 loop spans 16 amino acids. Full variable domain (missing parts from reference TRBV7-9 and TRBJ2-7): DTGVSQNPRHKITKRGQNVTFRCDPISEHNRLYWYRQTLGQGPEFLTYFQNEAQLEKSRLLSDRFSAERPKGSFSTLEIQRTEQGDSAMYLCASSSLLAGDSREQYFGPGTRLTVT.

Comment on this clone: Other DNA sequences in the same sample also yield this CDR3. The chain links TRBV29-1 to TRBJ1-5, with TRBD1 matching 8 bases. Germline CDR1 reads SQVTM; CDR2 reads ANQGSEA. Unmatched junction bases numbered 6, after V lost 6 bases and J lost 2 bases. The CDR3 is 14 amino acids. As DNA, the CDR3 is TGCAGCGTAGCAGGGGGCGCGGGCAATCAGCCCCAGCATTTT. This sequence encodes CSVAGGAGNQPQHF.

This clone has a single count. The chain is built from TRBV10-3 and TRBJ1-1; TRBD1 agrees at 7 bases. Looked up from germline, CDR1 is ENHRY and CDR2 is SYGVKD. This CDR3 spans 13 amino acids. The J segment lost 12 bases and the V segment lost 6 bases, leaving 13 bases of the junction unmatched. CDR3: CAISQDRREGTFF. In DNA, the CDR3 is TGTGCCATCAGCCAGGACAGGAGGGAGGGAACTTTCTTT.

This clone was counted only a few times. Relative to the germline gene, one junction end is altered; a read error may explain this. The V gene is TRBV7-9, the J gene TRBJ2-7, with D maybe TRBD1 (6 bases). This CDR3 comprises 12 residues. Germline CDR1 reads SEHNR; CDR2 reads FQNEAQ (reference sequence). DNA for the CDR3: TGTGCCAGCAGCTTAAAGGGGGACCTCCTTATCTTC. The encoded protein is CASSLKGDLLIF.